This T cell receptor (beta chain) was sequenced for a study of blood T cell repertoires in COVID-19. Germline V gene lookup returns CDR1 MDHEN and CDR2 SYDVKM. V gave up 6 bases and J gave up 4 bases; unmatched junction bases: 6. The CDR3 has 15 residues. The protocol was immunoSEQ multiplex PCR, while the TCRdb copy is restricted to in-frame clones and leaves out a portion. The repertoire has roughly 250,000 clones, 88% of them found once; the top ten carry about 3%. Sequencing was done on a sample of PBMCs or T cells enriched from blood (not recorded which). J is TRBJ2-3 and V is TRBV28, with 11 bases identical to TRBD2. This sequence originates from a woman aged 45-60 years who had recovered from COVID-19. Here the CDR3 reads CASSVAGGSPDTQYF. The DNA of the CDR3 is TGTGCCAGCAGCGTAGCGGGAGGGAGCCCAGATACGCAGTATTTT.